These 32 T cell receptor beta chains were all obtained from the same sample, sequenced in a study of cytomegalovirus exposure and HLA in healthy donors. PCR involved 60 Vbeta and 13 Jbeta primers. The assay was immunoSEQ multiplex PCR, and TCRdb's table has in-frame clones only and misses some. In the table there are around 150,000 clones, about three quarters of which are singletons. Sequenced material: PBMCs. The receptors shown here come from a female donor in good health and CMV-seropositive.

The rearrangement uses TRBV28 and TRBJ2-7; TRBD2 might be the D (6 bases). The germline V gene has CDR1 MDHEN and CDR2 SYDVKM. Trimming took off 2 bases at V and 5 bases at J, with 13 bases between the two ends. This CDR3 comprises 14 residues. CDR3 bases: TGTGCCAGCAGTTTAGGGCTAGCGAGAAACGAGCAGTACTTC. This encodes CASSLGLARNEQYF.

CDR3 protein: CAWSHPRAGVQETQYF. CDR3 DNA: TGTGCCTGGAGCCACCCCCGCGCGGGGGTCCAAGAGACCCAGTACTTC. The gene calls are TRBV30 and TRBJ2-5; 7 bases line up with TRBD2. CDR1 GTSNPN and CDR2 SVGIG come from the germline V gene (reference sequence). CDR3 length: 16 residues. J lost 1 base, V lost 3 bases, and 11 bases had no gene match.

This chain uses TRBV6-1 with TRBJ1-2; possible D gene TRBD1, 6 bases. Between the trimmed V and J ends, which lost 4 bases and 5 bases, there was a span of 14 bases. The CDR3 contains 14 residues. Germline values: CDR1 MNHNS, CDR2 SASEGT. As DNA, the CDR3 is TGTGCCAGCAGTGTTTCCAGGGGAGCATATGGCTACACCTTC. Translation: CASSVSRGAYGYTF.

The CDR3 nucleotides are TGTGCCAGCAGTTTGGGAGGGCGGGGCCTCCACTTT. Translating it yields CASSLGGRGLHF. This chain joins TRBV28 and TRBJ1-6; no reliable D call. The CDR3 runs 12 residues. V was clipped by 3 bases and J by 15 bases, with 12 bases between them. CDR1 is MDHEN and CDR2 is SYDVKM in the germline V gene.

V and J are TRBV5-4 and TRBJ2-5; D not resolved. The V gene's germline CDR1 is SGHNT and CDR2 YYREEE (reference sequence). Between the trimmed V and J ends, which lost 3 bases and 3 bases, there was a span of 9 bases. CDR3 length: 13 residues. The chain's CDR3 is CASSSRGEETQYF. Written as DNA, the CDR3 is TGTGCCAGCAGCTCCCGCGGTGAAGAGACCCAGTACTTC. Together with reference TRBV5-4 and TRBJ2-5, the CDR3 gives the full variable domain: ETGVTQSPTHLIKTRGQQVTLRCSSQSGHNTVSWYQQALGQGPQFIFQYYREEENGRGNFPPRFSGLQFPNYSSELNVNALELDDSALYLCASSSRGEETQYFGPGTRLLVL.

This chain connects TRBV19 to TRBJ2-2, with 9 bases fitting TRBD1. The CDR3 consists of 13 residues. Trimming at V came to 9 bases and at J to 3 bases, leaving 2 bases not matched to a gene. Germline-derived CDR1 and CDR2 are LNHDA and SQIVND (reference sequence). This chain's CDR3 is CASRDRDTGELFF. DNA of the CDR3: TGTGCCAGCCGGGACAGGGACACCGGGGAGCTGTTTTTT.

This chain uses TRBV6-6 with TRBJ2-6; the match to TRBD1 covers 7 bases. The J segment lost 4 bases and the V segment lost 5 bases, leaving 8 bases of the junction unmatched. This CDR3 contains 16 residues. CDR1 MNHNY and CDR2 SVGAGI come from the germline V gene (reference sequence). CDR3 residues: CASSPPTGTGANVLTF. The CDR3 DNA follows: TGTGCCAGCAGTCCACCGACAGGGACGGGGGCCAACGTCCTGACTTTC.

The gene calls are TRBV18 and TRBJ1-1; D perhaps matches TRBD1 (5 bases). CDR3 size: 13 residues. V was pared by 1 base and J by 7 bases, with 10 bases between. Germline V gene sequence: CDR1 KGHSH, CDR2 LQKENI. In nucleotides, the CDR3 is TGTGCCAGCTCACCACGGAGGGGAGTTGAAGCTTTCTTT. Its protein product is CASSPRRGVEAFF.

The chain carries TRBV6-1 and TRBJ1-1; 8 bases map to TRBD1. The CDR3 length is 14 residues. The germline gives CDR1 MNHNS, CDR2 SASEGT. The V segment lost 8 bases and the J segment 4 bases; nucleotides outside the gene matches: 9. CDR3 sequence: CASGGQGWGTEAFF. The CDR3 region has the DNA TGTGCCAGCGGAGGACAGGGATGGGGCACTGAAGCTTTCTTT.

The chain employs TRBV7-2 and TRBJ1-2, with 9 bases aligning to TRBD1. V shed 3 bases and J 6 bases; nucleotides not matched to a gene: 8. CDR3 length equals 15 residues. Looked up from germline, CDR1 is SGHTA and CDR2 is FQGNSA. The CDR3 DNA follows: TGTGCCAGCAGCTTGCTGACAGGGGGAACGGATGGCTACACCTTC. It codes for CASSLLTGGTDGYTF.

The gene calls are TRBV30 and TRBJ2-1, with D perhaps matching TRBD1 (6 bases). From germline, CDR1 is GTSNPN and CDR2 SVGIG (reference sequence). The CDR3 is 14 residues long. Trimming took 2 bases from V and 0 from J, leaving 8 bases between them. CDR3 sequence: CAWSRTASYNEQFF. The CDR3 DNA sequence: TGTGCCTGGAGTAGGACAGCCTCCTACAATGAGCAGTTCTTC.

V and J are TRBV19 and TRBJ1-2; D gene uncertain. Trimming cost V 3 bases and J 3 bases, with 11 bases left between them. Germline assignment: CDR1 LNHDA and CDR2 SQIVND (reference sequence). The CDR3 length is 14 residues. CDR3 nucleotides: TGTGCCAGTAGTATCTGGCCGGGAGACTATGGCTACACCTTC. As protein: CASSIWPGDYGYTF.

The CDR3 region has the DNA TGTGCCAGCAGTGACGGGGATCAGCCCCAGCATTTT. Amino acid sequence: CASSDGDQPQHF. V gene TRBV2 combines with J gene TRBJ1-5; D gene unclear. The CDR3 contains 12 residues. V lost 3 bases, J lost 5 bases, and 5 bases lay in between. Germline V gene sequence: CDR1 SNHLY, CDR2 FYNNEI. Looking up the rest from reference TRBV2 and TRBJ1-5 gives the full variable domain: EPEVTQTPSHQVTQMGQEVILRCVPISNHLYFYWYRQILGQKVEFLVSFYNNEISEKSEIFDDQFSVERPDGSNFTLKIRSTKLEDSAMYFCASSDGDQPQHFGDGTRLSIL.

The V gene is TRBV27, the J gene TRBJ2-3; 9 bases are a match to TRBD2. Germline V gene lookup returns CDR1 MNHEY and CDR2 SMNVEV (reference sequence). The V gene end was trimmed by 2 bases and the J gene end by 4 bases; junction bases not matched to a gene: 4. CDR3 length equals 15 residues. The CDR3, as DNA: TGTGCCAGCAGTTTAGGGGCTAGCGGGGCAGATACGCAGTATTTT. Translating gives CASSLGASGADTQYF.

This rearrangement joins TRBV11-3 to TRBJ2-2; 8 nucleotides align to TRBD2. CDR3 length: 14 amino acids. In germline, CDR1 is SGHNT, CDR2 YENEEA. The trim removed 7 bases at V and 5 bases at J, leaving 6 bases unmatched. The CDR3 region has the DNA TGTGCCAGCAAGGCGGGAGGTTTAACCGGGGAGCTGTTTTTT. As protein: CASKAGGLTGELFF.

The chain employs TRBV11-2 and TRBJ1-2; 9 bases map to TRBD1. Germline V gene data show CDR1 as SGHAT and CDR2 as FQNNGV. The CDR3 runs 15 residues. Losses at the gene ends were 4 bases for V and 5 bases for J; bases not matched to a gene: 8. In DNA form, the CDR3 reads TGTGCCAGCAGCTCCCGGGACAGGGACGGGTATGGCTACACCTTC. It encodes CASSSRDRDGYGYTF.

This clone was observed once. The CDR3 region is CASSPARSLSRDSMNTEAFF. In DNA form, the CDR3 reads TGTGCCAGTAGTCCAGCCCGCTCACTTAGCCGGGACTCCATGAACACTGAAGCTTTCTTT. The gene calls are TRBV19 and TRBJ1-1; D might be TRBD1 (5 bases). V was pared by 5 bases and J by 0 bases, with 28 bases between. CDR1 and CDR2 (germline): LNHDA, SQIVND (reference sequence). CDR3 length: 20 residues.

The V call is TRBV5-5, the J call TRBJ2-7; 9 bases line up with TRBD2. The germline V gene has CDR1 SGHKS and CDR2 YYEKEE (reference sequence). This CDR3 has 15 residues. Unmatched junction bases numbered 8, after V lost 1 base and J lost 6 bases. The CDR3 nucleotides are TGTGCCAGCAGCTTGAGAGGCGGGGGGGCTATCGAGCAGTACTTC. Translating gives CASSLRGGGAIEQYF. Together with reference TRBV5-5 and TRBJ2-7, the CDR3 gives the full variable domain: DAGVTQSPTHLIKTRGQQVTLRCSPISGHKSVSWYQQVLGQGPQFIFQYYEKEERGRGNFPDRFSARQFPNYSSELNVNALLLGDSALYLCASSLRGGGAIEQYFGPGTRLTVT.

This clone has a count of ten or more. The rearrangement joins TRBV6-5 to TRBJ2-1, with a tentative D call TRBD1 (6 bases). The CDR3 length is 15 residues. V lost 6 bases, J lost 6 bases, and 18 bases lay in between. Germline V gene data show CDR1 as MNHEY and CDR2 as SVGAGI. The CDR3 sequence: CASSPNQGLGNEQFF. For the CDR3, the DNA is TGTGCCAGCAGCCCGAATCAGGGGTTGGGCAATGAGCAGTTCTTC.

V gene TRBV5-1 combines with J gene TRBJ2-5; 7 nucleotides agree with TRBD2. The CDR3 contains 19 residues. J lost 5 bases, V lost 4 bases, and 23 bases had no gene match. Germline V gene sequence: CDR1 SGHRS, CDR2 YFSETQ. The CDR3 DNA sequence: TGCGCCAGCAGCCCCCATAGGACCGGAGGGAGGGGAATCCGGGAGACCCAGTACTTC. This encodes CASSPHRTGGRGIRETQYF.

The chain carries TRBV14 and TRBJ2-2; TRBD2 agrees at 14 bases. CDR3 length: 19 residues. Germline CDR1 SGHDN, CDR2 FVKESK. V lost 7 bases, J lost 1 base, and 11 bases stayed unmatched. DNA of the CDR3: TGTGCCAGCACCCTGGGACTAGCGGGAGCCGGCGGGAACACCGGGGAGCTGTTTTTT. It translates to CASTLGLAGAGGNTGELFF.

This clone was counted a few times. The chain couples TRBV7-3 to TRBJ2-1; 10 bases line up with TRBD2. Unmatched junction bases numbered 7, after V lost 2 bases and J lost 9 bases. The CDR3 runs 15 residues. Germline V gene sequence: CDR1 SGHTA, CDR2 FQGTGA. The DNA of the CDR3 is TGTGCCAGCAGCTTATTAAGCGGGGGGGCCGGTGAGCAGTTCTTC. Translating it yields CASSLLSGGAGEQFF.

This clone was seen more than once but under ten times. The chain links TRBV6-1 to TRBJ1-1, with D hard to call. V lost 1 base and J 10 bases, leaving 19 bases between the germline ends. The CDR3 runs 15 residues. Germline CDR1 reads MNHNS; CDR2 reads SASEGT. CDR3: CASSEVVRSRGGAFF. The CDR3 coding sequence is TGTGCCAGCAGTGAAGTAGTTAGGTCGAGAGGAGGAGCTTTCTTT.

This clone was observed once. This rearrangement joins TRBV19 to TRBJ2-1, with unresolved D. With 0 bases removed from V and 9 bases from J, the gap between germline ends came to 9 bases. The CDR3 contains 13 residues. CDR1 and CDR2 from the germline V gene are LNHDA and SQIVND (reference sequence). Here the CDR3 DNA reads TGTGCCAGTAGTATAGACAGGAAGGCTGAGCAGTTCTTC. Its protein product is CASSIDRKAEQFF.

This chain joins TRBV27 and TRBJ2-7, with D uncertain. CDR3 length: 13 residues. Germline CDR1 reads MNHEY; CDR2 reads SMNVEV (reference sequence). V lost 6 bases, J lost 2 bases, and 11 bases lay in between. CDR3 loop: CASRPHEAYEQYF. The CDR3 DNA reads TGTGCCAGCAGGCCCCACGAGGCCTACGAGCAGTACTTC.

The chain joins TRBV11-2 to TRBJ2-4; D is unresolved. The CDR3 consists of 17 residues. Trimming removed 2 bases from V and 0 bases from J, with 14 bases in between. Germline loops: CDR1 SGHAT, CDR2 FQNNGV. In DNA form, the CDR3 reads TGTGCCAGCAGCTTATCCCCCGGCAGGCTAGCCAAAAACATTCAGTACTTC. It encodes CASSLSPGRLAKNIQYF.

The chain recombines TRBV18 with TRBJ2-2; D perhaps matches TRBD2 (5 bases). Germline V gene data show CDR1 as KGHSH and CDR2 as LQKENI. The germline V and J ends were trimmed by 3 bases and 1 base, with 9 bases remaining between them. This CDR3 spans 15 amino acids. CDR3: CASSPEAGNTGELFF. The CDR3 DNA follows: TGTGCCAGCTCACCGGAGGCCGGGAACACCGGGGAGCTGTTTTTT.

The sample holds a few counts of this clone. The CDR3, as DNA: TGTGCCAGCAGCAAAATACTAGAGAGCTCCTACGAGCAGTACTTC. This encodes CASSKILESSYEQYF. V and J are TRBV7-6 and TRBJ2-7, with TRBD2 as a possible D gene (5 bases). The CDR3 loop spans 15 amino acids. CDR1 is SGHVS, CDR2 FNYEAQ, per germline. V was clipped by 5 bases and J by 0 bases, with 14 bases between them.

The chain is built from TRBV15 and TRBJ2-7; tentative D call: TRBD2 (6 bases). With 0 bases removed from V and 3 bases from J, the gap between germline ends came to 12 bases. CDR1 is LNHNV and CDR2 is YYDKDF in the germline V gene (reference sequence). The CDR3 contains 15 residues. The CDR3 DNA reads as TGTGCCACCAGCAGAGATGGTGCGGGGAACTACGAGCAGTACTTC. Encoded protein: CATSRDGAGNYEQYF.

The rearrangement links TRBV7-9 to TRBJ1-5; unclear D gene. Trimming removed 1 base from V and 3 bases from J, with 10 bases in between. CDR3 length: 15 amino acids. The germline V gene encodes CDR1 SEHNR and CDR2 FQNEAQ (reference sequence). CDR3 region: CASSLDTGINQPQHF. CDR3 DNA sequence: TGTGCCAGCAGCTTAGATACGGGTATCAATCAGCCCCAGCATTTT. The full variable domain, with the rest looked up from reference TRBV7-9 and TRBJ1-5, is DTGVSQNPRHKITKRGQNVTFRCDPISEHNRLYWYRQTLGQGPEFLTYFQNEAQLEKSRLLSDRFSAERPKGSFSTLEIQRTEQGDSAMYLCASSLDTGINQPQHFGDGTRLSIL.

V gene TRBV18 combines with J gene TRBJ2-5; D call uncertain. Germline CDR1 reads KGHSH; CDR2 reads LQKENI. CDR3 length equals 15 residues. Between the trimmed V and J ends, which lost 1 base and 1 base, there was a span of 10 bases. As DNA, the CDR3 is TGTGCCAGCTCACCACTTCGGTCCGCCCAAGAGACCCAGTACTTC. This translates into CASSPLRSAQETQYF.

The CDR3 here is CASSDFAAGGGTTEQFF. CDR3 bases: TGTGCCAGCAGTGATTTTGCCGCCGGCGGGGGGACGACTGAGCAGTTCTTC. The chain is built from TRBV6-1 and TRBJ2-1; TRBD2 aligns across 8 bases. The CDR3 is 17 amino acids. V was pared by 3 bases and J by 9 bases, with 16 bases of the junction left unmatched. Germline V lookup: CDR1 MNHNS, CDR2 SASEGT.